The source of this TCR beta chain is a study of shared clonotypes between healthy human individuals. The J segment lost 4 bases and the V segment lost 0 bases, leaving 8 bases of the junction unmatched. The germline V gene encodes CDR1 LGHNA and CDR2 YNFKEQ. CDR3 size: 16 residues. Clones were read by immunoSEQ multiplex PCR, and TCRdb kept only the in-frame ones, dropping some. The sample lists 470,000 or so clones, around 80% occurring once. A few counts support this clone. Its cognate antigen is unknown. Findings and limits, study-wide: Sequencing depth was expected to affect clonotype sharing among donors.

This rearrangement joins TRBV4-2 to TRBJ2-5; 7 nucleotides line up with TRBD2. Input material: PBMCs. This TCR came from a woman aged 40-49 years in good health. Some clones in this sample may be carry-over from other donors' samples. CDR3 sequence (DNA): TGTGCCAGCAGCCAAGAGGGGGGAGGGCCAGCAGAGACCCAGTACTTC. This encodes CASSQEGGGPAETQYF.